This TCR beta chain was obtained from a study of vaccination effects on CD4 cells after COVID-19 (dated by TCRdb to between 2021 and 2023). Notes on the research overall: In the ViraFEST assay, PBMC were stimulated with viral peptide pools, and antigen-specific CD4+ T cell clonotypes were then identified by expansion using TCR sequencing. Post-vaccine samples across the study were collected a median of 72 days after the second dose, with a range of 14 to 241. Some 1.9 million PBMC per well were cultured with 10 ug/ml peptides in IMDM containing 5% human AB serum, about 9 IU/ml IL-2 and gentamicin. SARS-CoV-2 spike-specific CD4+ TCR repertoires were compared before and after mRNA vaccination in COVID-19 convalescent patients and in infection-naive vaccine recipients. The full study included over 8 COVID-19 convalescent patients and a few SARS-CoV-2-naive healthy vaccine recipients. Cultures from other donors in the study were sequenced using the Oncomine TCR Beta short-read assay on an Illumina iSeq 100. On the study overall, not on this receptor specifically: Among healthy vaccine recipients, nearly all vaccine-induced clones were SARS-CoV-2 mono-reactive, and just 1 of 255 was cross-reactive with common cold coronaviruses. Clones induced by infection and clones induced by vaccination both contracted markedly at late timepoints after vaccination, which fits with T cell responses waning over time. The study was limited by a small number of convalescent patients and lacked early post-infection timepoints.

Receptor libraries were prepared by the immunoSEQ multiplex PCR assay. DNA from the cultured, isolated CD4+ T cells was subjected to TCR beta CDR3 sequencing. The study's processing was this. Non-productive TCR sequences were removed, reads were trimmed to the CDR3 region, and CDR3s of at least 7 amino acids were retained. The MANAFEST web app was used to identify antigen-specific clonotypes by comparing expansion in peptide wells with expansion in reference cultures. For clones to be considered positive, expansion at FDR<0.05 versus reference and all other wells, an odds ratio above 5, and a frequency above 0.1% in two replicate wells were required. Cross-reactive clonotypes were defined as significantly expanded in SARS-CoV-2 spike wells and in at least one common cold coronavirus spike condition. Levenshtein distance calculated with the stringdist R package was used to assess CDR3 similarity, and unrooted trees were constructed with ape in R 3.6.1. The source is immuneACCESS, and TCRdb retained only in-frame sequences with V and J called. Part of the clones is not carried over; for the studies checked, unresolved V genes explain less than half of this, and the remainder is unexplained. The V and J calls and the clone size are those of that table, but D and trimming were determined from the DNA. The sample table contains tens of thousands of clones; only one count was recorded for about 67% of them. The ten most abundant clones make up under 15% of the sample.

CDR1 and CDR2 (SGDLS, YYNGEE) derive from the germline V gene. V trim: 0 bases; J trim: 4 bases; unmatched bases: 3. The cysteine opens and the phenylalanine closes a CDR3 of 16 amino acids. CDR3 DNA only is kept here, 48 bases in frame from base 1. Regarding this clone: No antigen is known for it. There are no base qualities to consult, and no much larger clone falls within one base.

After roughly 11 days of culture, CD4+ T cells were isolated with the EasySep CD4+ T cell isolation kit. Each participant got two doses of an mRNA SARS-CoV-2 vaccine, either BNT162b2 or mRNA-1273. The absence of prior SARS-CoV-2 infection in healthy vaccine recipients was confirmed by negative nucleocapsid antibodies before and after vaccination. On days 3 and 7, half of the culture medium was replaced with fresh IL-2-containing medium. Unless noted otherwise, every peptide stimulation condition was grown in triplicate wells. Using Ficoll-Paque Plus gradient centrifugation, PBMC were separated from whole blood and then either used fresh or cryopreserved at -140C. The QIAamp micro DNA kit was used to extract genomic DNA from the cultured CD4+ T cells.

The sequencing here drew on CD4+ T cells from PBMCs cultured without peptide, taken after COVID-19 vaccination. The receptor chain draws on TRBV9 and TRBJ2-1, with 11 central nucleotides matching TRBD1. The source of this sequence is a human donor who received a COVID-19 vaccine. The CDR3 is CASSVVGTGGYNEQFF. The DNA reads TGTGCCAGCAGCGTAGTTGGGACAGGGGGTTACAATGAGCAGTTCTTC.